This entry lists 12 T cell receptor beta chains sequenced from one sample in a study of CD8 T cells in Susac syndrome. RNA in amounts of roughly 0.5 to 1 ug was reverse transcribed with random hexamers. TCRdb called the immunoSEQ multiplex PCR reads again in MiXCR, with one record for every CDR3 protein. The sample has roughly 160,000 distinct CDR3 sequences, around 94% seen once. Material: CD4+ T cells from PBMCs. The source is a human donor in good health.

The chain carries TRBV2 and TRBJ2-5; D is unclear. The CDR3 totals 12 residues. The ends were cut back, 8 bases at V and 0 bases at J, with 7 bases in the middle. The germline V gene encodes CDR1 SNHLY and CDR2 FYNNEI. CDR3 bases: TGTGCCAGCGGCCCGTACCAAGAGACCCAGTACTTC. It is translated as CASGPYQETQYF.

The V and J genes are TRBV30 and TRBJ1-3; no definite D call. Trimming took 4 bases from V and 3 from J, leaving 10 bases between them. CDR3 size: 13 residues. The germline gives CDR1 GTSNPN, CDR2 SVGIG (reference sequence). CDR3 sequence: CAWTGTDGNTIYF. The CDR3 DNA reads as TGTGCCTGGACGGGCACCGATGGAAACACCATATATTTT.

The CDR3 sequence: CASSSLVRGAGQETQYF. The CDR3 DNA sequence: TGTGCCAGCAGCTCCCTCGTGCGGGGGGCGGGGCAAGAGACCCAGTACTTC. This chain uses TRBV13 with TRBJ2-5; 8 bases are a match to TRBD2. V was pared by 4 bases and J by 2 bases, with 12 bases of the junction left unmatched. This CDR3 is built from 17 residues. Germline CDR1 is PRHDT and CDR2 is FYEKMQ (reference sequence).

The chain couples TRBV6-2 or TRBV6-3 to TRBJ2-5; D tentatively reads TRBD1 or TRBD2 (6 bases each). The CDR3 covers 16 residues. Germline values: CDR1 MNHEY, CDR2 SVGEGT. V lost 2 bases to trimming and J lost 3 bases, with 16 bases between them. The CDR3 DNA follows: TGTGCCAGCAGTTACGTGCTGGGGGGCCTTGAAGAGACCCAGTACTTC. This codes for CASSYVLGGLEETQYF.

The chain employs TRBV3-1 and TRBJ1-2; D may be TRBD1 (5 bases). CDR1 is LGHDT and CDR2 is YNNKEL in the germline V gene (reference sequence). The CDR3 has 15 residues. Trimming took off 3 bases at V and 5 bases at J, with 16 bases between the two ends. DNA for the CDR3: TGTGCCAGCAGCCACCGGGACGCAGGTGGTTATGGCTACACCTTC. This translates into CASSHRDAGGYGYTF. Supplemented by reference TRBV3-1 and TRBJ1-2, the full variable domain reads DTAVSQTPKYLVTQMGNDKSIKCEQNLGHDTMYWYKQDSKKFLKIMFSYNNKELIINETVPNRFSPKSPDKAHLNLHINSLELGDSAVYFCASSHRDAGGYGYTFGSGTRLTVV.

V gene TRBV5-4 combines with J gene TRBJ2-1, with D unclear. Between the trimmed V and J ends, which lost 4 bases and 6 bases, there was a span of 5 bases. CDR3 size: 11 residues. Germline loops: CDR1 SGHNT, CDR2 YYREEE (reference sequence). CDR3: CASSGSNEQFF. The CDR3 region has the DNA TGTGCCAGCAGCGGTAGCAATGAGCAGTTCTTC.

The V call is TRBV27, the J call TRBJ1-6; D is perhaps TRBD1 (6 bases). The CDR3 sequence is 14 residues long. Germline CDR1 MNHEY, CDR2 SMNVEV (reference sequence). Trimming removed 6 bases from V and 13 bases from J, with 19 bases in between. The CDR3 sequence: CASSQGPDLFPLHF. Written as DNA, the CDR3 is TGTGCCAGCAGCCAGGGGCCTGATCTATTCCCCCTCCACTTT.

The genes are TRBV20-1 and TRBJ2-1, with 7 bases lining up with TRBD2. The CDR3 is 12 amino acids. The V segment lost 3 bases and the J segment 6 bases; nucleotides outside the gene matches: 2. The germline gives CDR1 DFQATT, CDR2 SNEGSKA (reference sequence). The CDR3 protein is CSASGGFNEQFF. The CDR3 nucleotides are TGCAGTGCTAGCGGGGGGTTCAATGAGCAGTTCTTC.

This chain links TRBV12-3 or TRBV12-4 with TRBJ2-7; D remains unclear. Trimming shortened V by 6 bases and J by 0 bases, and 12 bases separated the two germline ends. This CDR3 is built from 14 residues. In nucleotides, the CDR3 is TGTGCCAGCAGCCTCCGAGACGGCTCCTACGAGCAGTACTTC. Its protein is CASSLRDGSYEQYF.

This clonotype has just a few counts. V and J are TRBV11-1 and TRBJ2-7, with D uncertain. The germline V and J ends were trimmed by 5 bases and 3 bases, with 11 bases remaining between them. The CDR3 loop spans 13 amino acids. Germline V gene data show CDR1 as SGHAT and CDR2 as FQDESV (reference sequence). The CDR3 DNA follows: TGTGCCAGCAGCCCACCAGAAGGCTACGAGCAGTACTTC. Translated: CASSPPEGYEQYF.

The DNA for the CDR3 is TGCAGTGCTAGAGATTCGACCAAGGGGGGCACTGAAGCTTTCTTT. This sequence encodes CSARDSTKGGTEAFF. The chain links TRBV20-1 to TRBJ1-1, with D tentatively TRBD1 (6 bases). The CDR3 is made up of 15 amino acids. The germline V gene encodes CDR1 DFQATT and CDR2 SNEGSKA (reference sequence). Between the trimmed V and J ends, which lost 0 bases and 4 bases, there was a span of 15 bases.

The J gene is TRBJ2-2, the V gene TRBV2; D might be TRBD1 or TRBD2, each matching 7 bases. Trimming took off 6 bases at V and 6 bases at J, with 17 bases between the two ends. Germline-derived CDR1 and CDR2 are SNHLY and FYNNEI. The CDR3 contains 15 residues. CDR3 in DNA: TGTGCCAGCAGGCCTTCGACAGGGAGGGCCGGGGAGCTGTTTTTT. Translation gives CASRPSTGRAGELFF.